This is a list of T cell receptor beta chains from one sample in a study of T cell changes during pregnancy in multiple sclerosis. Profiled with immunoSEQ multiplex PCR; TCRdb holds only in-frame clones, not every one. The sample holds tens of thousands of clones; 90% are singletons and the top ten take 0.57%. The specimen comprised CD4+ T cells from peripheral blood mononuclear cells, sampled in the second trimester of pregnancy. All receptors come from a female donor with multiple sclerosis, enrolled in a pregnancy study. Both conserved end residues are part of each CDR3. The D gene is left open where the match is weak. Size is omitted from some rows. Given values are once, few, many or a class for expanded clones.

CDR3nt: TGCAGCGTTGGGGCTAGCGGTATGCCTTTCGAGCAGTACTTC
CDR3aa: CSVGASGMPFEQYF
d_gene: TRBD2
abundance: .
j_gene: TRBJ2-7
len: 14
v_gene: TRBV29-1

CDR3nt: TGTGCCAGCAGCTTAGCTCGCGCGGGAGGACGGCTCTACGAGCAGTACTTC
CDR3aa: CASSLARAGGRLYEQYF
d_gene: TRBD2
abundance: .
j_gene: TRBJ2-7
len: 17
v_gene: TRBV7-2

CDR3nt: TGTGCCACCAGCAGCCGGGACTCATCATCAGATACGCAGTATTTT
CDR3aa: CATSSRDSSSDTQYF
d_gene: .
abundance: .
j_gene: TRBJ2-3
len: 15
v_gene: TRBV15

CDR3nt: TGTGCCAGCAGTTACTCGGCGGGAGGACGTTACGAGCAGTACTTC
CDR3aa: CASSYSAGGRYEQYF
d_gene: TRBD2
abundance: .
j_gene: TRBJ2-7
len: 15
v_gene: TRBV6-6

CDR3nt: TGTGCCAGCAGTATTACAGGGGGGTTCTCCGAGCAGTACTTC
CDR3aa: CASSITGGFSEQYF
d_gene: TRBD1
abundance: .
j_gene: TRBJ2-7
len: 14
v_gene: TRBV28

CDR3nt: TGTGCCAGCAGCTCCGGGACTAGCGTCTACAATGAGCAGTTCTTC
CDR3aa: CASSSGTSVYNEQFF
d_gene: TRBD2
abundance: few
j_gene: TRBJ2-1
len: 15
v_gene: TRBV5-4

CDR3nt: TGTGCCAGCAGTACTCGGACAGGGTCCAACTATGGCTACACCTTC
CDR3aa: CASSTRTGSNYGYTF
d_gene: TRBD1
abundance: few
j_gene: TRBJ1-2
len: 15
v_gene: TRBV27

CDR3nt: TGCAGCGTTGCCGCCAGGATTGGGTACCAAGAGACCCAGTACTTC
CDR3aa: CSVAARIGYQETQYF
d_gene: .
abundance: .
j_gene: TRBJ2-5
len: 15
v_gene: TRBV29-1

CDR3nt: TGTGCCAGCAGCACTACAGGGTGGGGGAAAACCGGGGAGCTGTTTTTT
CDR3aa: CASSTTGWGKTGELFF
d_gene: .
abundance: few
j_gene: TRBJ2-2
len: 16
v_gene: TRBV5-6

CDR3nt: TGTGCCAGCAGTCCGCAGACTAGCGGGAGGGTCTGGAATGAGCAGTTCTTC
CDR3aa: CASSPQTSGRVWNEQFF
d_gene: TRBD2
abundance: few
j_gene: TRBJ2-1
len: 17
v_gene: TRBV27

CDR3nt: TGTGCCAGCTCACCATTCCTGGCTAGCGGGGGGGATTACAATGAGCAGTTCTTC
CDR3aa: CASSPFLASGGDYNEQFF
d_gene: TRBD2
abundance: .
j_gene: TRBJ2-1
len: 18
v_gene: TRBV18

CDR3nt: TGTGCCAGCAGCTTAATAGGGCAACAGGATAAACCGCTTCGTCGGGTCTATGGCTACACCTTC
CDR3aa: CASSLIGQQDKPLRRVYGYTF
d_gene: .
abundance: .
j_gene: TRBJ1-2
len: 21
v_gene: TRBV7-8

CDR3nt: TGTGCCATCAGTGAGTCATTGGGGTCAGGGGGCCAAGAGACCCAGTACTTC
CDR3aa: CAISESLGSGGQETQYF
d_gene: TRBD1
abundance: once
j_gene: TRBJ2-5
len: 17
v_gene: TRBV10-3

CDR3nt: TGTGCCAGCTCACCTAGGGACTCCCAAGAGACCCAGTACTTC
CDR3aa: CASSPRDSQETQYF
d_gene: .
abundance: .
j_gene: TRBJ2-5
len: 14
v_gene: TRBV18

CDR3nt: TGTGCCAGCTCAGCCTCCCGGTCCGATACGCAGTATTTT
CDR3aa: CASSASRSDTQYF
d_gene: .
abundance: .
j_gene: TRBJ2-3
len: 13
v_gene: TRBV18

CDR3nt: TGTGCCAGCAGCTTAGAGGGAAGGCGGACTGAAGCTTTCTTT
CDR3aa: CASSLEGRRTEAFF
d_gene: .
abundance: .
j_gene: TRBJ1-1
len: 14
v_gene: TRBV7-3

CDR3nt: TGCGCCAGCAGCTTGGAAGGCCTAGCGGACAATGAGCAGTTCTTC
CDR3aa: CASSLEGLADNEQFF
d_gene: TRBD2
abundance: .
j_gene: TRBJ2-1
len: 15
v_gene: TRBV5-1

CDR3nt: TGTGCCAGCAGCTTCCCTCGGGTGCCCTACGAGCAGTACTTC
CDR3aa: CASSFPRVPYEQYF
d_gene: .
abundance: .
j_gene: TRBJ2-7
len: 14
v_gene: TRBV9

CDR3nt: TGCGCCAGCAGCTTGGACTATTCCGGTGAGGAGCAGTACTTC
CDR3aa: CASSLDYSGEEQYF
d_gene: .
abundance: .
j_gene: TRBJ2-7
len: 14
v_gene: TRBV5-1

CDR3nt: TGCGCCAGCAGTAATCCGGGACAGGCTCTCACCGGGGAGCTGTTTTTT
CDR3aa: CASSNPGQALTGELFF
d_gene: TRBD1
abundance: .
j_gene: TRBJ2-2
len: 16
v_gene: TRBV5-1

CDR3nt: TGCGCCAGCAAGGGGCTAGCGGGAACTCAAGAGACCCAGTACTTC
CDR3aa: CASKGLAGTQETQYF
d_gene: TRBD2
abundance: .
j_gene: TRBJ2-5
len: 15
v_gene: TRBV5-1

CDR3nt: TGTGCCAGCAGTGGCGACGGAGATTCCTTGGGCTACACCTTC
CDR3aa: CASSGDGDSLGYTF
d_gene: .
abundance: .
j_gene: TRBJ1-2
len: 14
v_gene: TRBV27

CDR3nt: TGTGCCAGCTCACCAATCGCAGGGGTGAATCAGCCCCAGCATTTT
CDR3aa: CASSPIAGVNQPQHF
d_gene: .
abundance: .
j_gene: TRBJ1-5
len: 15
v_gene: TRBV18

CDR3nt: TGTGCCAGCCTTGGACAGCCTAATGAAAAACTGTTTTTT
CDR3aa: CASLGQPNEKLFF
d_gene: .
abundance: .
j_gene: TRBJ1-4
len: 13
v_gene: TRBV28

CDR3nt: TGTGCCAGCAGCTTAAGCGGGATACGTAGCTTAGCCAAAAACATTCAGTACTTC
CDR3aa: CASSLSGIRSLAKNIQYF
d_gene: TRBD2
abundance: once
j_gene: TRBJ2-4
len: 18
v_gene: TRBV5-5

CDR3nt: TGCGCCAGCAGCCAAGATGGTACAGGGGACTATGGCTACACCTTC
CDR3aa: CASSQDGTGDYGYTF
d_gene: TRBD1
abundance: few
j_gene: TRBJ1-2
len: 15
v_gene: TRBV4-3

CDR3nt: TGCGCCAGCAGCCAAGACTACGATCAAGAGACCCAGTACTTC
CDR3aa: CASSQDYDQETQYF
d_gene: .
abundance: .
j_gene: TRBJ2-5
len: 14
v_gene: TRBV4-3

CDR3nt: TGTGCCTGGGGTGGACTAGCGGGAGGGAAGCAGTATTTT
CDR3aa: CAWGGLAGGKQYF
d_gene: TRBD2
abundance: .
j_gene: TRBJ2-3
len: 13
v_gene: TRBV30

CDR3nt: TGTGCCAGTAGTACCGGGACTAGCGATCGAAGTTACGAGCAGTACTTC
CDR3aa: CASSTGTSDRSYEQYF
d_gene: TRBD2
abundance: .
j_gene: TRBJ2-7
len: 16
v_gene: TRBV19

CDR3nt: TGTGCCAGCAGCTTAGGGGTAGCGGGACGCTACAATGAGCAGTTCTTC
CDR3aa: CASSLGVAGRYNEQFF
d_gene: TRBD2
abundance: .
j_gene: TRBJ2-1
len: 16
v_gene: TRBV7-2

CDR3nt: TGTGCCAGCAGCCAACCCAAAGGGGGCGGTTACGAGCAGTACTTC
CDR3aa: CASSQPKGGGYEQYF
d_gene: TRBD1
abundance: .
j_gene: TRBJ2-7
len: 15
v_gene: TRBV14

CDR3nt: TGTGCCAGCAGCCAAGTACAGGTCAGCACTGAAGCTTTCTTT
CDR3aa: CASSQVQVSTEAFF
d_gene: .
abundance: .
j_gene: TRBJ1-1
len: 14
v_gene: TRBV14

CDR3nt: TGTGCCACCAGCAGACGTCAGGGTCTGGAGGGCTACACCTTC
CDR3aa: CATSRRQGLEGYTF
d_gene: .
abundance: .
j_gene: TRBJ1-2
len: 14
v_gene: TRBV15

CDR3nt: TGCGCCAGCAGCTCCACAGGGGTTTTTGGAAACACCATATATTTT
CDR3aa: CASSSTGVFGNTIYF
d_gene: TRBD1
abundance: .
j_gene: TRBJ1-3
len: 15
v_gene: TRBV5-1